This T cell receptor (beta chain) emerged from a study of T cells after yellow fever vaccination. General study findings and limits: Overall, a small share of clonotypes was seen in both CD4 and CD8 compartments. FACS-sorted repertoires could harbor abundant contaminating bulk-population clonotypes. Post-booster repertoires contained most primary-vaccination clones again (96% CD4, 88% CD8).

Germline CDR1 reads MGHDK; CDR2 reads SYGVNS. V lost 2 bases, J lost 0 bases, and 15 bases lay in between. This CDR3 contains 17 residues. Conversion of TCR transcripts into cDNA relied on 5'RACE template switching, which added a universal primer site and UMIs. TCRdb reprocessed the 5' RACE reads with MiXCR, giving one entry per CDR3 protein. The sample has 320,000 or so distinct CDR3 sequences; approximately 8% are singletons. Turning to this clonotype: What it binds is not known.

Source: PBMCs, taken about 49 days after the first yellow fever vaccination. This TCR derives from a man aged 18 to 30 who received the YFV17D yellow fever vaccine. This chain links TRBV25-1 with TRBJ2-3, with D possibly being TRBD1 (5 bases). CDR3 nucleotides: TGTGCCAGCAGTGAACCTTGGGGCAGGGCCAGCACAGATACGCAGTATTTT. This encodes CASSEPWGRASTDTQYF.